The clone carrying this T cell receptor (beta chain) was observed once. Its antigen remains unknown. These data belong to a study of shared clonotypes between healthy human individuals. Study results and limitations: The study drew on few donors, limiting represented genetic and exposure-history diversity. Blood alone was sampled, and tissue repertoires likely differ.

Libraries were prepared by immunoSEQ multiplex PCR; TCRdb keeps only in-frame clonotypes and omits some of them. Among hundreds of thousands of clones listed, roughly 70% were seen once. Trimming left V 3 bases short and J 2 bases short, with 15 bases between. This CDR3 spans 15 amino acids. From germline, CDR1 is SGHKS and CDR2 YYEKEE (reference sequence). The sample was memory CD4+ T cells sorted from blood. Subset of the sample: CD45RA-negative fraction. The receptor's source is a woman aged 30 to 39 in good health. The J gene is TRBJ2-7, the V gene TRBV5-5; D tentatively fits TRBD1 or TRBD2 (6 bases each). This chain's CDR3 is CASSYRVGGPYEQYF. The CDR3 DNA reads as TGTGCCAGCAGCTACAGGGTTGGGGGGCCCTACGAGCAGTACTTC.